The 7 T cell receptor beta chains reported below all come from one sample, sequenced in a study of cytomegalovirus exposure and HLA in healthy donors. Amplification used 60 Vbeta primers and 13 Jbeta primers. The assay was immunoSEQ multiplex PCR, and TCRdb's table has in-frame clones only and misses some. The table records around 120,000 clones, approximately 80% of them present only once. The sequencing sample was made of PBMCs. The receptor set was obtained from a female donor in good health and CMV-seropositive.

The chain combines TRBV5-6 with TRBJ1-3, with 9 bases that match TRBD1. CDR3 length: 15 amino acids. Germline V gene sequence: CDR1 SGHDT, CDR2 YYEEEE. Losses at the gene ends were 2 bases for V and 7 bases for J; bases not matched to a gene: 7. CDR3 protein: CASSFIGTGSNTIYF. The CDR3 coding sequence is TGTGCCAGCAGCTTCATTGGGACAGGGTCGAACACCATATATTTT.

The chain carries TRBV5-1 and TRBJ1-4; perhaps TRBD1 as D (5 bases). From germline, CDR1 is SGHRS and CDR2 YFSETQ. The V gene lost 5 bases and the J gene lost 7 bases, with 12 bases spanning the gap. The CDR3 is made up of 13 amino acids. CDR3 protein: CASRSQGGEKLFF. The CDR3 DNA follows: TGCGCCAGCAGGAGTCAGGGTGGTGAAAAACTGTTTTTT.

The chain joins TRBV5-4 to TRBJ2-7; 13 nucleotides match TRBD2. The CDR3 is 17 amino acids. Germline lookup yields CDR1 SGHNT and CDR2 YYREEE (reference sequence). J was trimmed by 7 bases and V by 6 bases; bases with no gene match: 16. CDR3 region: CASTLRSRTSGGGEQYF. CDR3 DNA: TGTGCCAGCACTTTGCGGTCCCGGACTAGCGGGGGTGGAGAGCAGTACTTC.

J is TRBJ2-3 and V is TRBV19; the D is unclear. Germline lookup yields CDR1 LNHDA and CDR2 SQIVND (reference sequence). The CDR3 is 14 amino acids. Trimming stripped 3 bases from V and 1 base from J, with 8 bases between. The CDR3 loop reads CASSILSGTDTQYF. Written as DNA, the CDR3 is TGTGCCAGTAGTATCTTGTCTGGCACAGATACGCAGTATTTT.

This clone is a singleton in its sample. V gene TRBV11-2 combines with J gene TRBJ2-7; D might be TRBD1 (5 bases). Looked up from germline, CDR1 is SGHAT and CDR2 is FQNNGV. Trimming shortened V by 5 bases and J by 0 bases, and 11 bases separated the two germline ends. There are 14 residues in the CDR3. CDR3 nucleotide sequence: TGTGCCAGCAGCCCGCGGACAAACTCCTACGAGCAGTACTTC. Residues: CASSPRTNSYEQYF.

The chain employs TRBV4-2 and TRBJ1-5, with TRBD1 matching 9 bases. From germline, CDR1 is LGHNA and CDR2 YNFKEQ. The V and J ends lost 1 base and 6 bases, in that order; junction bases with no gene match: 7. This CDR3 has 16 amino acids. CDR3 loop: CASSQVLGQGSQPQHF. The CDR3 coding sequence is TGTGCCAGCAGCCAAGTCTTAGGACAGGGGAGTCAGCCCCAGCATTTT.

The chain recombines TRBV7-8 with TRBJ1-3; D is unclear. Germline-derived CDR1 and CDR2 are SGHVS and FQNEAQ. The CDR3 loop spans 19 amino acids. Trimming cost V 3 bases and J 0 bases, with 21 bases left between them. The CDR3 region is CASSFKPAGGRNSGNTIYF. The CDR3 DNA follows: TGTGCCAGCAGCTTTAAACCCGCGGGAGGGAGGAACTCTGGAAACACCATATATTTT. The whole variable domain, filled in from reference TRBV7-8 and TRBJ1-3, reads GAGVSQSPRYKVAKRGQDVALRCDPISGHVSLFWYQQALGQGPEFLTYFQNEAQLDKSGLPSDRFFAERPEGSVSTLKIQRTQQEDSAVYLCASSFKPAGGRNSGNTIYFGEGSWLTVV.